The rows below give T cell receptor beta chains drawn from one sample of a study of blood T cell repertoires in COVID-19. TCRdb's table, derived via immunoSEQ multiplex PCR, lists solely in-frame clones and lacks some. This table has 150,000 to 200,000 clones, more than 75% appearing once. The specimen was peripheral blood. The receptors were sampled from a human donor in a cohort sampled during active COVID-19. Both conserved end residues are part of each CDR3. D genes are given only for firm matches. Part of the rows lack a size; the others show once, few, many or a class for expanded clones.

TRBJ1-1,TRBV28,NA,NA,TGTGCCAGCAGTGTCGAGGGACAAGAAGCTTTCTTT,CASSVEGQEAFF
TRBJ1-5,TRBV5-4,TRBD1,NA,TGTGCCAGCAGCGCCCAGGGGGACGGCAATCAGCCCCAGCATTTT,CASSAQGDGNQPQHF
TRBJ2-7,TRBV7-8,TRBD2,NA,TGTGCCAGCAGCTCTGTGGGAGCGGGGTGGGACGAGCAGTACTTC,CASSSVGAGWDEQYF
TRBJ1-3,TRBV11-2,NA,NA,TGTGCCAGCAGCTTACGGCAGGGCGGAAACACCATATATTTT,CASSLRQGGNTIYF
TRBJ1-5,TRBV19,TRBD1,NA,TGTGCCAGTAGTATAGGGGCAGGGGGTTCCGGTCAGCCCCAGCATTTT,CASSIGAGGSGQPQHF
TRBJ2-7,TRBV6-2/TRBV6-3,TRBD2,few,TGTGCCAGCAGCCCCCGGTGGTGGGAGGGCCACGAGCAGTACTTC,CASSPRWWEGHEQYF
TRBJ1-1,TRBV9,NA,NA,TGTGCCAGCAGCGCGCAGGGGATTTGGAACACTGAAGCTTTCTTT,CASSAQGIWNTEAFF
TRBJ1-3,TRBV7-2,TRBD1,NA,TGTGCCAGCAGCTTAGTTATGGGCAGGGGGGGAAACACCATATATTTT,CASSLVMGRGGNTIYF
TRBJ1-1,TRBV7-8,NA,NA,TGTGCCAGCAGCTCCGAGGGTTTGGAAGCTTTCTTT,CASSSEGLEAFF
TRBJ2-5,TRBV5-1,NA,NA,TGCGCCAGCAGCTTGCTCGAAGAGACCCAGTACTTC,CASSLLEETQYF